This T cell receptor (beta chain) emerged from a study of cytomegalovirus exposure and HLA in healthy donors. In regard to this clone: Its matching antigen is unknown.

A multiplex PCR was run with 60 Vbeta primers and 13 Jbeta primers. Sequenced by immunoSEQ multiplex PCR; TCRdb stores in-frame clones only, minus some. Of around 120,000 clones in the sample, 75% were seen once. The V end lost 4 bases, the J end lost 6 bases, and 16 bases lay between the germline ends. The CDR3 totals 14 residues. Looked up from germline, CDR1 is MNHEY and CDR2 is SMNVEV (reference sequence). Points from the study as a whole: Reportedly, TCR beta sequences accurately predicted HLA-A and HLA-B alleles in most subjects. Sequencing depth roughly uniform across donors was assumed in presence/absence analyses.

Sequencing input: PBMCs. The TCR comes from a woman between 18 and 29 years old in good health and CMV-seronegative. The chain employs TRBV27 and TRBJ2-7; D perhaps matches TRBD1 (7 bases). The CDR3 here is CASSSGGKVGEQYF. For the CDR3, the DNA is TGTGCCAGCAGTTCAGGGGGGAAAGTGGGCGAGCAGTACTTC.